This T cell receptor (beta chain) was sequenced during a study of beta chain features in type 1 diabetes. General study points: Fewer insertions but more deletions were seen at VDJ junctions in type 1 diabetes patients. Moderate but significant shortening of TCRB CDR3s was recorded in all four CD4+ subsets from Type 1 diabetes patients.

Of the isolated RNA, all was reverse transcribed, and so the sequenced material was expressed TCRB transcripts. Assay used: immunoSEQ multiplex PCR; TCRdb lists only in-frame clones, some missing. This sample has some 48,000 clones, with roughly 48% found just once. The germline gives CDR1 MNHNY, CDR2 SVGAGI (reference sequence). The V end was cut by 0 bases, the J end by 2 bases, with 8 bases between. This CDR3 contains 14 residues. With respect to this clone: Its antigen is unknown.

The origin of this receptor is a man aged 30 to 39 with type 1 diabetes. The sample consisted of stem cell memory CD4+ T cells from blood. V and J are TRBV6-6 and TRBJ2-7; tentative D call: TRBD2 (5 bases). For the CDR3, the DNA is TGTGCCAGCAGTTACTCGCGAGGGACCTACGAGCAGTACTTC. Amino acid sequence: CASSYSRGTYEQYF.